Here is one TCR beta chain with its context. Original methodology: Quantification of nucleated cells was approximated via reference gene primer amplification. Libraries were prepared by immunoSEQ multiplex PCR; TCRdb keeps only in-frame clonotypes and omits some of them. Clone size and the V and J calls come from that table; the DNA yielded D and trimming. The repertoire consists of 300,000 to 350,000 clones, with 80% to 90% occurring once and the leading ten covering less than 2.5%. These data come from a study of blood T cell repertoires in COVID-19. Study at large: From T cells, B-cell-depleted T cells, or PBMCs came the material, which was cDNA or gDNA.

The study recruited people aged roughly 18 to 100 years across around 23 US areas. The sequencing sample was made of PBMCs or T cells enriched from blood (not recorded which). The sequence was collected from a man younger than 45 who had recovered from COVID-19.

The CDR3 spells CASSRMTGTTMNTEAFF. In DNA, the CDR3 is TGTGCCAGCAGCCGGATGACAGGCACAACCATGAACACTGAAGCTTTCTTT. V usage is TRBV7-9 and J usage is TRBJ1-1, with D possibly matching TRBD1 (6 bases). Trimming removed 5 bases at V and 0 bases at J, with 19 bases between. CDR1 and CDR2 from the germline V gene are SEHNR and FQNEAQ (reference sequence). There are 17 residues in the CDR3. Complete variable domain (other parts from reference TRBV7-9 and TRBJ1-1): DTGVSQNPRHKITKRGQNVTFRCDPISEHNRLYWYRQTLGQGPEFLTYFQNEAQLEKSRLLSDRFSAERPKGSFSTLEIQRTEQGDSAMYLCASSRMTGTTMNTEAFFGQGTRLTVV.